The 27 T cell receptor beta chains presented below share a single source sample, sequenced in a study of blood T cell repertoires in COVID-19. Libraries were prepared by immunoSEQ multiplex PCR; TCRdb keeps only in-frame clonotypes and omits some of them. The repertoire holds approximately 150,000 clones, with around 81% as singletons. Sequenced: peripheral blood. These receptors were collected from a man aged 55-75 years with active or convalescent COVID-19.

CDR3 in amino acids: CSVPLMDGIINEQFF. CDR3 sequence (DNA): TGCAGCGTACCCCTCATGGACGGGATCATCAATGAGCAGTTCTTC. The chain carries TRBV29-1 and TRBJ2-1, with D possibly matching TRBD2 (5 bases). The germline gives CDR1 SQVTM, CDR2 ANQGSEA. Trimming left V 6 bases short and J 6 bases short, with 21 bases between. CDR3 length: 15 residues.

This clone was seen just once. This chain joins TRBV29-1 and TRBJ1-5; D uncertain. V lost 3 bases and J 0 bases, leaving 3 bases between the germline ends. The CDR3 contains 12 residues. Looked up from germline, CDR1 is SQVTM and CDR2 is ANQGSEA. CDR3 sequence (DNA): TGCAGCGTTGACAGTAGCAATCAGCCCCAGCATTTT. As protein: CSVDSSNQPQHF.

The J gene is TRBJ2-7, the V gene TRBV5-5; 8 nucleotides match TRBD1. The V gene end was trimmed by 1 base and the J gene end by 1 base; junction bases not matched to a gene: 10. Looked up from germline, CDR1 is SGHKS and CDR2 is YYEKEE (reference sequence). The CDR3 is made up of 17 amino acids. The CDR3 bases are TGTGCCAGCAGCTTGTTTCCACCAGGACAGGGTTCCTACGAGCAGTACTTC. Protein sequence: CASSLFPPGQGSYEQYF.

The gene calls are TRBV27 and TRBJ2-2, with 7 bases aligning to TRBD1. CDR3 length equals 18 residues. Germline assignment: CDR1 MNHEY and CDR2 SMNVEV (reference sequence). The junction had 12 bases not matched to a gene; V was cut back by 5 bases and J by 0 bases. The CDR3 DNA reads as TGTGCCAGCAGTCTGAGAAAGACAGGGCATACGAACACCGGGGAGCTGTTTTTT. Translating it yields CASSLRKTGHTNTGELFF.

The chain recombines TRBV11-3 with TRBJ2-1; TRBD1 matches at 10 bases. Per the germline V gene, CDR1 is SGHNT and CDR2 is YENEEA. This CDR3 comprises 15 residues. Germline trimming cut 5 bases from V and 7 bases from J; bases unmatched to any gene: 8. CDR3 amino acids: CASSLGGQGTNEQFF. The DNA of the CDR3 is TGTGCCAGCAGCCTTGGGGGACAGGGGACTAATGAGCAGTTCTTC.

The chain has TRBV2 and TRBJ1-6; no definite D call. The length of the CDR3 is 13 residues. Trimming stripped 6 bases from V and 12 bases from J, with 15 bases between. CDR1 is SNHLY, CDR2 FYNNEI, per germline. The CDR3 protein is CASRERKVGPLHF. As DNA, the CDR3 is TGTGCCAGCAGAGAGCGCAAAGTGGGACCCCTCCACTTT.

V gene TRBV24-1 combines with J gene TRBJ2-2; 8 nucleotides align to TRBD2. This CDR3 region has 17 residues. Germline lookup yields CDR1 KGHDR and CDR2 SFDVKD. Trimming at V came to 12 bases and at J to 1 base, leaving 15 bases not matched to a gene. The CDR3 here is CAPRDPGGGENTGELFF. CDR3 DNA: TGTGCCCCCCGTGATCCGGGGGGGGGCGAGAACACCGGGGAGCTGTTTTTT.

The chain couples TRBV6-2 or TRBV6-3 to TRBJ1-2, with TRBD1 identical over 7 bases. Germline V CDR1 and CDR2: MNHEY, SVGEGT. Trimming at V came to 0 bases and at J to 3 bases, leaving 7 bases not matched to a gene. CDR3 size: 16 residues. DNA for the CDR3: TGTGCCAGCAGTTACTCCCTGGACAGGTTGGACTATGGCTACACCTTC. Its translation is CASSYSLDRLDYGYTF.

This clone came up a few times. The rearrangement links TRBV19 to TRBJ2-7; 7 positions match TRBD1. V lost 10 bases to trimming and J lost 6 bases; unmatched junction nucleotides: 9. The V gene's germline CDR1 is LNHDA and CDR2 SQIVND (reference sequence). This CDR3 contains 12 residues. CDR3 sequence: CATSPTGFEQYF. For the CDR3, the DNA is TGTGCCACCTCCCCGACAGGGTTCGAGCAGTACTTC. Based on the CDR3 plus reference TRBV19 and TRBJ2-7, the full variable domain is DGGITQSPKYLFRKEGQNVTLSCEQNLNHDAMYWYRQDPGQGLRLIYYSQIVNDFQKGDIAEGYSVSREKKESFPLTVTSAQKNPTAFYLCATSPTGFEQYFGPGTRLTVT.

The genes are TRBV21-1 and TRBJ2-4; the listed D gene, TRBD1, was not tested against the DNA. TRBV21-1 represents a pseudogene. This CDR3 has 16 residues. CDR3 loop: CASSKALVRGHNIQYF. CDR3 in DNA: TGTGCCAGCAGCAAAGCGCTGGTCAGGGGGCACAACATTCAGTACTTC.

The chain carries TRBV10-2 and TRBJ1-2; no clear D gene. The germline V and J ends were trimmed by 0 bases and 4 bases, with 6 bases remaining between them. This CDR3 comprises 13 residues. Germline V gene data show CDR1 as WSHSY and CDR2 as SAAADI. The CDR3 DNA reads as TGCGCCAGCAGTGAGTCGGGCAGCTATGGCTACACCTTC. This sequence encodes CASSESGSYGYTF.

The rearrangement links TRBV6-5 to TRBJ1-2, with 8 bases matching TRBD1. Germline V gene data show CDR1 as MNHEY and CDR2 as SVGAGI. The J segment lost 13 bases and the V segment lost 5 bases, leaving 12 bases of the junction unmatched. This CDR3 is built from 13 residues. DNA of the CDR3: TGTGCCAGCAGTCCTCCGGACAGGGATGGTCTCACCTTC. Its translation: CASSPPDRDGLTF.

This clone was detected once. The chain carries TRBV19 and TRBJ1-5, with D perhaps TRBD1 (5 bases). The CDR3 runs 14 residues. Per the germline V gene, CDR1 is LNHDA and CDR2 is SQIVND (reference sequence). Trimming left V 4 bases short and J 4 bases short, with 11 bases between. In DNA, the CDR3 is TGTGCCAGTAGTAGGCCCCGGACAAATCAGCCCCAGCATTTT. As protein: CASSRPRTNQPQHF.

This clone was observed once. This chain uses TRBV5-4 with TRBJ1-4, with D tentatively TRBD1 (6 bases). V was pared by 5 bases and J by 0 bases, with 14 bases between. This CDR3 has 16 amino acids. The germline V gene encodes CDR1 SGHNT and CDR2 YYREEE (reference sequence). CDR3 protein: CASSRSQGTTNEKLFF. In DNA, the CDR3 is TGTGCCAGCAGTCGTTCACAGGGAACAACTAATGAAAAACTGTTTTTT.

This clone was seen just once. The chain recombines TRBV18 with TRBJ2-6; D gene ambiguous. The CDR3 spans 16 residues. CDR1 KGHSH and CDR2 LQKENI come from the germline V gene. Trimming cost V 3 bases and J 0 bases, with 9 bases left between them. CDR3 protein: CASSPSVISGANVLTF. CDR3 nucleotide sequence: TGTGCCAGCTCACCCTCCGTAATCTCTGGGGCCAACGTCCTGACTTTC.

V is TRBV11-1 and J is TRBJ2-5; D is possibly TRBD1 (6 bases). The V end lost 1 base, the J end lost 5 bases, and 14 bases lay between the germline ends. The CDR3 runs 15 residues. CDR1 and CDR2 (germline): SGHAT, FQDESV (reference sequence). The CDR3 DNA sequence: TGTGCCAGCAGCTTAGTTCGTGGGGGCAAGGAGACCCAGTACTTC. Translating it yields CASSLVRGGKETQYF.

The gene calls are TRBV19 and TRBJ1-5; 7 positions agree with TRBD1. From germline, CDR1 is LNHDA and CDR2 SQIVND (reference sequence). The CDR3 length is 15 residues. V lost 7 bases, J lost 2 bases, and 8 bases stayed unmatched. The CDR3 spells CASTPSGTGNQPQHF. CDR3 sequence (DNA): TGTGCCAGTACCCCATCGGGGACAGGCAATCAGCCCCAGCATTTT. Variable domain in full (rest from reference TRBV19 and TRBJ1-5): DGGITQSPKYLFRKEGQNVTLSCEQNLNHDAMYWYRQDPGQGLRLIYYSQIVNDFQKGDIAEGYSVSREKKESFPLTVTSAQKNPTAFYLCASTPSGTGNQPQHFGDGTRLSIL.

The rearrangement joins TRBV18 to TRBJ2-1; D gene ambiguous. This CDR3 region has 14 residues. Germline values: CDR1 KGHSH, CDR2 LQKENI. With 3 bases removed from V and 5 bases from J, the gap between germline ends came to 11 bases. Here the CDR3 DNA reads TGTGCCAGCTCACCGACGGGTACACACAATGAGCAGTTCTTC. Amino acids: CASSPTGTHNEQFF.

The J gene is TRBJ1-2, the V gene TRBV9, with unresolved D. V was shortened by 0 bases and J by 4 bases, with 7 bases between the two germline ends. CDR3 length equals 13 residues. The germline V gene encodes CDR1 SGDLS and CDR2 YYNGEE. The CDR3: CASSVVSGYGYTF. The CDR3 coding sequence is TGTGCCAGCAGCGTAGTGTCAGGCTATGGCTACACCTTC.

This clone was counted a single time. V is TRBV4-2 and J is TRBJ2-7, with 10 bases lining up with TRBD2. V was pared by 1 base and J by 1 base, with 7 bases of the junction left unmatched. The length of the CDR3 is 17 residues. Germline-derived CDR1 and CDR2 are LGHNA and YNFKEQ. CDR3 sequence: CASSQGYSGLASYEQYF. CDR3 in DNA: TGTGCCAGCAGCCAAGGCTATTCGGGACTAGCGTCCTACGAGCAGTACTTC.

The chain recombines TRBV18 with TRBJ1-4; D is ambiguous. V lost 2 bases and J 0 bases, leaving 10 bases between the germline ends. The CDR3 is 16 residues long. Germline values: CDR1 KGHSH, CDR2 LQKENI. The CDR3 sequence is CASSPGEHATNEKLFF. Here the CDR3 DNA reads TGTGCCAGCTCACCAGGAGAACATGCAACTAATGAAAAACTGTTTTTT.

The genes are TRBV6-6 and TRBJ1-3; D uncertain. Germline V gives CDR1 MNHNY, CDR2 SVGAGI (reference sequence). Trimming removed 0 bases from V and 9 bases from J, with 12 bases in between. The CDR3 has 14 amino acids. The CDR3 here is CASSYSNSQTTIYF. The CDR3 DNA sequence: TGTGCCAGCAGTTACTCGAACAGCCAGACCACCATATATTTT.

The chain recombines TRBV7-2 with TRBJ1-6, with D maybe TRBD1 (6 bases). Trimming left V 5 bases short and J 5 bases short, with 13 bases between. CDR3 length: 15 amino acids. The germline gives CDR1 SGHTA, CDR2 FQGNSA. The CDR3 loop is CASSPQGDNNSPLHF. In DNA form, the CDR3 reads TGTGCCAGCAGCCCACAGGGTGACAATAATTCACCCCTCCACTTT.

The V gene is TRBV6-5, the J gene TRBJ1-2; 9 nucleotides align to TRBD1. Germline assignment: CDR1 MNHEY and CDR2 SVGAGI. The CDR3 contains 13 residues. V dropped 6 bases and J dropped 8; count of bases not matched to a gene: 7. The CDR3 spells CASRPQGAGGYTF. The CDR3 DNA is TGTGCCAGCAGACCACAGGGGGCTGGGGGCTACACCTTC.

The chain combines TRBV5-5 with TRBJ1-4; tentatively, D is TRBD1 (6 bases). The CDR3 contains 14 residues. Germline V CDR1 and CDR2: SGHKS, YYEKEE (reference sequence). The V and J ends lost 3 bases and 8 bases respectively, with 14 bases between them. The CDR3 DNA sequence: TGTGCCAGCAGCTCCTGGACAGTCAGCGAAAAACTGTTTTTT. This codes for CASSSWTVSEKLFF.

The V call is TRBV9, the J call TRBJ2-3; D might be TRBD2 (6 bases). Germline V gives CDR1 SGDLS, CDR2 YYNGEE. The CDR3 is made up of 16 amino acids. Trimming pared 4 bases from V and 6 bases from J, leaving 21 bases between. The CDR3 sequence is CASSLRARGAVDTQYF. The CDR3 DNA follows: TGTGCCAGCAGCCTTCGGGCCCGCGGGGCGGTGGATACGCAGTATTTT.

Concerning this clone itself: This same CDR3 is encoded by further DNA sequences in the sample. The CDR3 bases are TGTGCCAGCTCACCACCTACGAACACCGGGGAGCTGTTTTTT. It codes for CASSPPTNTGELFF. The V call is TRBV18, the J call TRBJ2-2; D unclear. The CDR3 length is 14 residues. Trimming removed 0 bases from V and 0 bases from J, with 2 bases in between. Germline CDR1 and CDR2: KGHSH and LQKENI.